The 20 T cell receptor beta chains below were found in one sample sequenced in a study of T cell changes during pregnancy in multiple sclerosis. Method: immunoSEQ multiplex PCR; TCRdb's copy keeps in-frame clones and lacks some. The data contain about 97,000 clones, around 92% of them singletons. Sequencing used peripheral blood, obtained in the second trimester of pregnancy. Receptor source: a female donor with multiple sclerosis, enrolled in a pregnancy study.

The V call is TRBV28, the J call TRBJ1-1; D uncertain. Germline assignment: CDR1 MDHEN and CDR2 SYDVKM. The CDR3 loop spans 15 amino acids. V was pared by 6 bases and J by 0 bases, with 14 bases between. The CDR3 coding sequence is TGTGCCAGCAGGGACCGGAGGAGTATGAACACTGAAGCTTTCTTT. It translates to CASRDRRSMNTEAFF.

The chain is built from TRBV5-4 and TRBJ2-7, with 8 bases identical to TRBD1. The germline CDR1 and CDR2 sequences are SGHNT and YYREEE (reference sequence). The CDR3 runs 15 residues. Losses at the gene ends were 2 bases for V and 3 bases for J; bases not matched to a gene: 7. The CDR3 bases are TGTGCCAGCAGCTTAGGACAGGGTGAAAACTACGAGCAGTACTTC. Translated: CASSLGQGENYEQYF.

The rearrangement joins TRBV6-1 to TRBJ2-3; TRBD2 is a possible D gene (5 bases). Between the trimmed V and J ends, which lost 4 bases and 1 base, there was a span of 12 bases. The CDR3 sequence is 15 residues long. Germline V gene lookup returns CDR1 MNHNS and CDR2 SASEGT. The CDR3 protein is CASSGSRRGTDTQYF. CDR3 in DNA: TGTGCCAGCAGTGGTTCCCGGCGGGGCACAGATACGCAGTATTTT.

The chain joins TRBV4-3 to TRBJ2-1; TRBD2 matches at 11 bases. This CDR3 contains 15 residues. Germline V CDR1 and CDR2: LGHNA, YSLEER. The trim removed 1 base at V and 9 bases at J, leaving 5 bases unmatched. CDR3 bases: TGCGCCAGCAGCCAAGGACTAGCGGGATCCGGTGAGCAGTTCTTC. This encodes CASSQGLAGSGEQFF.

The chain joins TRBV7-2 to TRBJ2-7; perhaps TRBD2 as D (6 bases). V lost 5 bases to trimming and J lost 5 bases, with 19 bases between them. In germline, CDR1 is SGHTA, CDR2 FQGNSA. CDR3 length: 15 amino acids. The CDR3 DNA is TGTGCCAGCAGCACACAAGCGGGTATTTTGGACGAGCAGTACTTC. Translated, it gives CASSTQAGILDEQYF.

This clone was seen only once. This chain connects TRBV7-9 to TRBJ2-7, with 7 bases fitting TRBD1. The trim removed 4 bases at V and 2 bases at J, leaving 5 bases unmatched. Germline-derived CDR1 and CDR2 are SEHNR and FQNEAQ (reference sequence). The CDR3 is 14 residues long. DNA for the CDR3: TGTGCCAGCAGCTACCGGGACAGACCCTACGAGCAGTACTTC. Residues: CASSYRDRPYEQYF.

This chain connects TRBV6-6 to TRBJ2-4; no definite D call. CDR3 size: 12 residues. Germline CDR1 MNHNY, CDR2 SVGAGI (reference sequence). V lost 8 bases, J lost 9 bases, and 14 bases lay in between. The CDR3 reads CASVDSLSIQYF. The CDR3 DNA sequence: TGTGCCAGCGTCGACTCCCTAAGCATTCAGTACTTC.

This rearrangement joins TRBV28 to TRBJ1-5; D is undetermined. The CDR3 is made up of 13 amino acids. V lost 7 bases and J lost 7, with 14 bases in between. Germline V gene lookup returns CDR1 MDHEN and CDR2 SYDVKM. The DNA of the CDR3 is TGTGCCAGCACCCTCGAGATGCAACAGCCCCAGCATTTT. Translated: CASTLEMQQPQHF.

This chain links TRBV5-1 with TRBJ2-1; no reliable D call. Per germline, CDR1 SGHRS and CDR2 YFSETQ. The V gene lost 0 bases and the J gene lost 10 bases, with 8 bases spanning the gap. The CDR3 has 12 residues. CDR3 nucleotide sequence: TGCGCCAGCAGCTTGGTCTTGCGGGAGCAGTTCTTC. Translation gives CASSLVLREQFF. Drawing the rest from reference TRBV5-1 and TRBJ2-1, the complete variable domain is KAGVTQTPRYLIKTRGQQVTLSCSPISGHRSVSWYQQTPGQGLQFLFEYFSETQRNKGNFPGRFSGRQFSNSRSEMNVSTLELGDSALYLCASSLVLREQFFGPGTRLTVL.

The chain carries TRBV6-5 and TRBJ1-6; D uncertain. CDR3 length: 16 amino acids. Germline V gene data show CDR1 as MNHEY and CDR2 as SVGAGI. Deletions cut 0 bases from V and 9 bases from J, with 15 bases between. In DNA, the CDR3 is TGTGCCAGCAGTTACTCGATTTCGGGATGGGGTTCACCCCTCCACTTT. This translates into CASSYSISGWGSPLHF.

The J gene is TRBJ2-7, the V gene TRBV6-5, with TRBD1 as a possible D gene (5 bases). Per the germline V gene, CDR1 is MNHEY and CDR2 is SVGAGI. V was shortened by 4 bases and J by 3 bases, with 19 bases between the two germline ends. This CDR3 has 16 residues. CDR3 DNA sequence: TGTGCCAGCAGTTTCATAAGGGGTGTCAACTACTACGAGCAGTACTTC. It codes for CASSFIRGVNYYEQYF.

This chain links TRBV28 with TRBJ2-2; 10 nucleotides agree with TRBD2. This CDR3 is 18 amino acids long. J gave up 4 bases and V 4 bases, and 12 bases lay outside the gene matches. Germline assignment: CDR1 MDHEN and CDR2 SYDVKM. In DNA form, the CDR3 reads TGTGCCAGCAGTTGGCCTCTAGCGGGAGCTATCGGCACCGGGGAGCTGTTTTTT. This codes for CASSWPLAGAIGTGELFF.

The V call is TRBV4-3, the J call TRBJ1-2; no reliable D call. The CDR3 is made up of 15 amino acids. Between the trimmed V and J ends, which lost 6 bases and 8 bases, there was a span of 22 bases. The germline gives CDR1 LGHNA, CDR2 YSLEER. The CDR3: CASSHSGRGIEGYTF. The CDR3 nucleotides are TGCGCCAGCAGTCACTCCGGACGGGGAATAGAAGGCTACACCTTC.

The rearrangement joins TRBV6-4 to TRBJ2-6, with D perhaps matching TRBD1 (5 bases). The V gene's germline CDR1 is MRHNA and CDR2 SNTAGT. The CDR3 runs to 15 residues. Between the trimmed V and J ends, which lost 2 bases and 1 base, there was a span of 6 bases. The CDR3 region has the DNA TGTGCCAGCAGTGACGCAGGGTCTGGGGCCAACGTCCTGACTTTC. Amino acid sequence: CASSDAGSGANVLTF.

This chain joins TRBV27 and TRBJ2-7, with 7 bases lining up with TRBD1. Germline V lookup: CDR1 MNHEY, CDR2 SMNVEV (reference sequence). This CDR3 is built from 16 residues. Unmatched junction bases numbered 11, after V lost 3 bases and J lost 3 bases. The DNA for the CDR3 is TGTGCCAGCAGTTTCTACGCCCCGGGACAGAACTACGAGCAGTACTTC. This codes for CASSFYAPGQNYEQYF.

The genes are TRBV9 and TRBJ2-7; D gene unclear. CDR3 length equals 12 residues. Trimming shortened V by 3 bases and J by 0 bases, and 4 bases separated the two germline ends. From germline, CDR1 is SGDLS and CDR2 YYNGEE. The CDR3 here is CASSGDSYEQYF. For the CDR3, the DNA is TGTGCCAGCAGCGGAGACTCCTACGAGCAGTACTTC.

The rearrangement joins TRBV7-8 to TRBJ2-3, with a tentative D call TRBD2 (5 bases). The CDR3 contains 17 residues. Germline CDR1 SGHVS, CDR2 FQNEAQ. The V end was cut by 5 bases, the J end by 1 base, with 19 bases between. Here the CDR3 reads CASSQISAGVGTDTQYF. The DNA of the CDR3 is TGTGCCAGCAGCCAAATTTCAGCCGGGGTCGGCACAGATACGCAGTATTTT.

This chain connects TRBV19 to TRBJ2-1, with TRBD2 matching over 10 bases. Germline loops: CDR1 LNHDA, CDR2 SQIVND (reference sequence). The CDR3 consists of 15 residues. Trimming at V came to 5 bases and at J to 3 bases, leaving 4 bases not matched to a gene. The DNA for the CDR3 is TGTGCCAGTAGTCGAATAGCGGGAGGCTACAATGAGCAGTTCTTC. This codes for CASSRIAGGYNEQFF. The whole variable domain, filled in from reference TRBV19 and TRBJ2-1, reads DGGITQSPKYLFRKEGQNVTLSCEQNLNHDAMYWYRQDPGQGLRLIYYSQIVNDFQKGDIAEGYSVSREKKESFPLTVTSAQKNPTAFYLCASSRIAGGYNEQFFGPGTRLTVL.

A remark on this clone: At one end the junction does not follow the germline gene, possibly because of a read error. CDR3 in DNA: TGTGCTAGCAGCCCCCGCCTATTTCGGGCCGGGACTAACTCCTACGAGCAGTACTTC. Translating gives CASSPRLFRAGTNSYEQYF. This chain uses TRBV7-7 with TRBJ2-7; the match to TRBD2 covers 7 bases. There are 19 residues in the CDR3. Germline CDR1 and CDR2: SSHAT and FNYEAQ (reference sequence).

The CDR3 is CATSRDSPSPEQYF. CDR3 coding DNA: TGTGCCACCAGCAGAGATTCCCCCAGTCCCGAGCAGTACTTC. The chain links TRBV15 to TRBJ2-7, with D uncertain. The CDR3 runs to 14 residues. V lost 0 bases and J 6 bases, leaving 12 bases between the germline ends. Germline CDR1 is LNHNV and CDR2 is YYDKDF (reference sequence). Using reference TRBV15 and TRBJ2-7 for the parts outside the CDR3, the full variable domain is DAMVIQNPRYQVTQFGKPVTLSCSQTLNHNVMYWYQQKSSQAPKLLFHYYDKDFNNEADTPDNFQSRRPNTSFCFLDIRSPGLGDTAMYLCATSRDSPSPEQYFGPGTRLTVT.